These 27 T cell receptor beta chains originate from one sample sequenced in a study of blood T cell repertoires in COVID-19. Sequencing used immunoSEQ multiplex PCR; TCRdb keeps in-frame clones, though not all of them. The data contain roughly 200,000 clones, 75% to 90% of them seen just once; the ten biggest clones take up about 4.6%. Material for sequencing was PBMCs or T cells enriched from blood (not recorded which). The receptor set was obtained from a woman between 25 and 40 years old who had been exposed to COVID-19.

The CDR3 DNA follows: TGTGCCAGCATCCAAGAGGGAAATTCACCCCTCCACTTT. Amino acid sequence: CASIQEGNSPLHF. The chain is built from TRBV7-9 and TRBJ1-6; unclear D gene. The CDR3 spans 13 residues. V dropped 7 bases and J dropped 7 bases, with 11 bases sitting between them. CDR1 is SEHNR and CDR2 is FQNEAQ in the germline V gene (reference sequence).

The chain uses TRBV29-1 and TRBJ2-7; TRBD1 aligns across 9 bases. V shed 6 bases, J shed 5 bases, and the junction held 11 bases outside the gene matches. Per germline, CDR1 SQVTM and CDR2 ANQGSEA. CDR3 length equals 14 residues. The CDR3, as DNA: TGCAGCGTCGAACCCGGGACAGGGACCGACGAGCAGTACTTC. Protein sequence: CSVEPGTGTDEQYF.

The chain recombines TRBV28 with TRBJ2-7; 9 bases match TRBD1. Germline V gene data show CDR1 as MDHEN and CDR2 as SYDVKM. This CDR3 has 14 residues. The ends lost 7 bases at V and 8 bases at J; junction bases unmatched: 12. CDR3 loop: CASNPRDREQKQYF. Written as DNA, the CDR3 is TGTGCCAGCAACCCCCGGGACAGGGAACAGAAGCAGTACTTC.

Points on this clone: This may be a read error, as it is one base from a much larger clone. The same CDR3 is also encoded by other DNA sequences in this sample. The rearrangement uses TRBV9 and TRBJ2-5, with D possibly TRBD2 on 5 matching bases. This CDR3 is built from 14 residues. From germline, CDR1 is SGDLS and CDR2 YYNGEE. Trimming shortened V by 4 bases and J by 5 bases, and 15 bases separated the two germline ends. This CDR3 reads CASSPEGGWETQYF. The CDR3 bases are TGTGCCAGCAGCCCCGAAGGAGGTTGGGAGACCCAGTACTTC.

This chain connects TRBV19 to TRBJ1-4; 8 bases align to TRBD1. The ends lost 7 bases at V and 7 bases at J; junction bases unmatched: 14. The CDR3 covers 16 residues. Germline V gives CDR1 LNHDA, CDR2 SQIVND (reference sequence). CDR3 DNA sequence: TGTGCCAGTACCCATAGGGGACCAGGGGGCTCTGAAAAACTGTTTTTT. It codes for CASTHRGPGGSEKLFF.

The chain combines TRBV11-2 with TRBJ1-1; the match to TRBD1 covers 9 bases. J lost 6 bases, V lost 1 base, and 3 bases had no gene match. In germline, CDR1 is SGHAT, CDR2 FQNNGV. This CDR3 is 14 amino acids long. The CDR3 bases are TGTGCCAGCAGCTTAGGGGACAGGGTAGCTGAAGCTTTCTTT. As protein: CASSLGDRVAEAFF.

The chain links TRBV3-1 (or the pseudogene TRBV3-2) to TRBJ1-1, with a weak D call TRBD1 (5 bases). CDR1 and CDR2 (germline): LGHDT, YNNKEL (reference sequence). V was cut by 4 bases and J by 3 bases, with 9 bases left in between. The CDR3 has 13 residues. CDR3 DNA: TGTGCCAGCAGCCGCAGGGAGGACACTGAAGCTTTCTTT. Its protein product is CASSRREDTEAFF.

Only one count was recorded for this clone. V usage is TRBV27 and J usage is TRBJ2-1; 10 bases are shared with TRBD2. CDR3 length: 19 residues. Unmatched junction bases numbered 19, after V lost 5 bases and J lost 6 bases. Germline CDR1 reads MNHEY; CDR2 reads SMNVEV (reference sequence). CDR3: CASSRSVGSIAGGVNEQFF. The CDR3 DNA reads as TGTGCCAGCAGTCGCTCGGTCGGCTCAATAGCGGGGGGCGTCAATGAGCAGTTCTTC.

The V call is TRBV4-2, the J call TRBJ1-6; the D gene is possibly TRBD1 (6 bases). In germline, CDR1 is LGHNA, CDR2 YNFKEQ. The CDR3 has 14 amino acids. Trimming took off 3 bases at V and 8 bases at J, with 11 bases between the two ends. The CDR3 region is CASSQTNRDSPLHF. As DNA, the CDR3 is TGTGCCAGCAGCCAGACGAACAGGGATTCACCCCTCCACTTT.

The rearrangement links TRBV10-2 to TRBJ2-5; 10 nucleotides align to TRBD2. The CDR3 runs 14 residues. Looked up from germline, CDR1 is WSHSY and CDR2 is SAAADI. The CDR3 region is CASTSGDPQETQYF. CDR3 DNA sequence: TGCGCAAGTACTAGCGGGGACCCCCAAGAGACCCAGTACTTC.

A few counts support this clone. V and J are TRBV27 and TRBJ1-5, with D unclear. CDR3 size: 14 residues. V was trimmed by 5 bases and J by 2 bases, leaving 10 bases between them. Germline V lookup: CDR1 MNHEY, CDR2 SMNVEV (reference sequence). CDR3 residues: CASSEGSGNQPQHF. The CDR3 region has the DNA TGTGCCAGCAGTGAGGGTTCAGGCAATCAGCCCCAGCATTTT.

This clone has a handful of counts. V is TRBV5-1 and J is TRBJ1-1; tentatively, D is TRBD1 (5 bases). V shed 0 bases and J shed 4 bases, with 13 bases lying between them. The CDR3 covers 15 residues. The germline CDR1 and CDR2 sequences are SGHRS and YFSETQ. The DNA of the CDR3 is TGCGCCAGCAGCTTGGTCGGGCAGGGTGGCACTGAAGCTTTCTTT. This encodes CASSLVGQGGTEAFF.

The chain combines TRBV7-8 with TRBJ2-1, with TRBD2 matching 9 bases. The CDR3 is 18 residues long. J was trimmed by 2 bases and V by 1 base; bases with no gene match: 9. CDR1 SGHVS and CDR2 FQNEAQ come from the germline V gene. CDR3 in DNA: TGTGCCAGCAGCTTAGTTGGCGGGGGGGCCGGAACCTACAATGAGCAGTTCTTC. It translates to CASSLVGGGAGTYNEQFF.

The chain joins TRBV15 to TRBJ2-6; 8 bases are a match to TRBD2. Germline values: CDR1 LNHNV, CDR2 YYDKDF (reference sequence). With 3 bases clipped from V and 1 base from J, the junction kept 5 bases outside the gene matches. The length of the CDR3 is 17 residues. CDR3 nucleotides: TGTGCCACCAGCAGGGAGGCGGGAGGTTCTGGGGCCAACGTCCTGACTTTC. Its protein product is CATSREAGGSGANVLTF.

The chain recombines TRBV19 with TRBJ1-2; 10 bases agree with TRBD1. After removal of 5 bases from V and 6 bases from J, the junction contained 9 bases not matched to a gene. The CDR3 consists of 15 residues. From germline, CDR1 is LNHDA and CDR2 SQIVND (reference sequence). The CDR3, as DNA: TGTGCCAGTAGTTCTGCGGGGACAGGGGAACATGGCTACACCTTC. It translates to CASSSAGTGEHGYTF.

The CDR3 bases are TGTGCCAGCAGCTTAGCGGCAGACAGGTACTATGGCTACACCTTC. Residues: CASSLAADRYYGYTF. V gene TRBV11-2 combines with J gene TRBJ1-2; TRBD1 is a possible D gene (6 bases). CDR1 is SGHAT and CDR2 is FQNNGV in the germline V gene. The germline V and J ends were trimmed by 1 base and 3 bases, with 12 bases remaining between them. The CDR3 is made up of 15 amino acids. Looking up the rest from reference TRBV11-2 and TRBJ1-2 gives the full variable domain: EAGVAQSPRYKIIEKRQSVAFWCNPISGHATLYWYQQILGQGPKLLIQFQNNGVVDDSQLPKDRFSAERLKGVDSTLKIQPAKLEDSAVYLCASSLAADRYYGYTFGSGTRLTVV.

This clone was detected only once. The V gene is TRBV5-1, the J gene TRBJ2-1; the D gene is possibly TRBD1 (6 bases). This CDR3 has 14 amino acids. V lost 5 bases and J 6 bases, leaving 15 bases between the germline ends. The germline gives CDR1 SGHRS, CDR2 YFSETQ. CDR3 loop: CASSLTGIPNEQFF. In nucleotides, the CDR3 is TGCGCCAGCAGTCTGACAGGAATTCCCAATGAGCAGTTCTTC.

The gene calls are TRBV27 and TRBJ1-2; TRBD1 might be the D (6 bases). The germline CDR1 and CDR2 sequences are MNHEY and SMNVEV (reference sequence). The ends were cut back, 4 bases at V and 7 bases at J, with 16 bases in the middle. The CDR3 covers 14 residues. CDR3 nucleotide sequence: TGTGCCAGCAGTTCTTCAGGGGTGACAGGTGGCTACACCTTC. As protein: CASSSSGVTGGYTF.

This clone came up a few times. The chain employs TRBV29-1 and TRBJ1-2; no clear D. Germline V gene lookup returns CDR1 SQVTM and CDR2 ANQGSEA. This CDR3 comprises 11 residues. V was shortened by 7 bases and J by 3 bases, with 9 bases between the two germline ends. In DNA, the CDR3 is TGCAGCGCACAGTTGGACTATGGCTACACCTTC. This encodes CSAQLDYGYTF.

V is TRBV5-1 and J is TRBJ2-3; D not resolved. The V end was cut by 4 bases, the J end by 3 bases, with 6 bases between. Germline CDR1 is SGHRS and CDR2 is YFSETQ. The length of the CDR3 is 12 residues. CDR3 amino acids: CASSVRTDTQYF. For the CDR3, the DNA is TGCGCCAGCAGCGTCCGTACAGATACGCAGTATTTT. The full variable domain, completed using reference TRBV5-1 and TRBJ2-3, is KAGVTQTPRYLIKTRGQQVTLSCSPISGHRSVSWYQQTPGQGLQFLFEYFSETQRNKGNFPGRFSGRQFSNSRSEMNVSTLELGDSALYLCASSVRTDTQYFGPGTRLTVL.

This rearrangement joins TRBV5-1 to TRBJ2-3, with TRBD2 matching 10 bases. CDR1 is SGHRS, CDR2 YFSETQ, per germline. The CDR3 is made up of 16 amino acids. The trim removed 3 bases at V and 1 base at J, leaving 5 bases unmatched. DNA for the CDR3: TGCGCCAGCAGCTCCCTCACTAGCGGGGGCACAGATACGCAGTATTTT. Translation gives CASSSLTSGGTDTQYF. The whole variable domain, filled in from reference TRBV5-1 and TRBJ2-3, reads KAGVTQTPRYLIKTRGQQVTLSCSPISGHRSVSWYQQTPGQGLQFLFEYFSETQRNKGNFPGRFSGRQFSNSRSEMNVSTLELGDSALYLCASSSLTSGGTDTQYFGPGTRLTVL.

In DNA, the CDR3 is TGTGCCAGTAGTCCCGGACAGGACAGCCGGTGGCCCCAGCATTTT. Translation gives CASSPGQDSRWPQHF. V usage is TRBV19 and J usage is TRBJ1-5; 7 bases match TRBD1. The V gene end was trimmed by 5 bases and the J gene end by 9 bases; junction bases not matched to a gene: 13. The CDR3 is made up of 15 amino acids. CDR1 is LNHDA, CDR2 SQIVND, per germline (reference sequence).

This chain connects TRBV30 to TRBJ2-5; tentatively, D is TRBD2 (6 bases). V was clipped by 2 bases and J by 5 bases, with 12 bases between them. The V gene's germline CDR1 is GTSNPN and CDR2 SVGIG (reference sequence). CDR3 length: 13 residues. In DNA form, the CDR3 reads TGTGCCTGGAGTTGGGGGGTTTCGGAGACCCAGTACTTC. It translates to CAWSWGVSETQYF.

This chain joins TRBV6-1 and TRBJ1-2; D call uncertain. This CDR3 is built from 15 residues. With 0 bases removed from V and 4 bases from J, the gap between germline ends came to 12 bases. CDR1 and CDR2 from the germline V gene are MNHNS and SASEGT. CDR3 region: CASSEAWNSPYGYTF. The CDR3 DNA reads TGTGCCAGCAGTGAAGCCTGGAACAGCCCCTATGGCTACACCTTC.

Only one count was recorded for this clone. The J gene is TRBJ2-3, the V gene TRBV19, with a tentative D call TRBD1 (6 bases). This CDR3 is built from 13 residues. Trimming took 11 bases from V and 2 from J, leaving 14 bases between them. Germline CDR1 LNHDA, CDR2 SQIVND (reference sequence). The CDR3 region is CASGTSVTDTQYF. The CDR3 DNA reads TGTGCCTCCGGGACATCTGTCACAGATACGCAGTATTTT.

The gene calls are TRBV10-3 and TRBJ1-1; weak D call: TRBD1 (5 bases). From germline, CDR1 is ENHRY and CDR2 SYGVKD. The CDR3 length is 15 residues. Trimming shortened V by 0 bases and J by 0 bases, and 8 bases separated the two germline ends. Here the CDR3 DNA reads TGTGCCATCAGTGAGTCGGGGCAGGTGAACACTGAAGCTTTCTTT. This translates into CAISESGQVNTEAFF.

The rearrangement uses TRBV29-1 and TRBJ1-2; D not certain. The CDR3 loop spans 12 amino acids. From germline, CDR1 is SQVTM and CDR2 ANQGSEA. V gave up 4 bases and J gave up 3 bases, with 9 bases separating them. The CDR3 nucleotides are TGCAGCGTTGCAGTCAACGACTATGGCTACACCTTC. Protein product: CSVAVNDYGYTF.